This is a list of T cell receptor beta chains from one sample in a study of T cells in Graves' hyperthyroidism and ophthalmopathy. TCRdb processed the multiplex PCR reads anew with MiXCR; each CDR3 protein has one entry. The sample holds about 600,000 distinct CDR3 sequences, about 14% seen once. The specimen was blood. Every receptor here comes from a woman in her forties or fifties with Graves' ophthalmopathy. The CDR3 runs from the conserved cysteine through the conserved F or W. The D gene is left open where the match is weak. Clone size appears in some rows only: once, few, many, or a class for an expanded clone.

clone_size	v_call	d_call	j_call	cdr3_aa	cdr3_nt
many	TRBV20-1	TRBD2	TRBJ2-7	CSALAGGTYEQYF	TGCAGTGCCCTAGCGGGAGGAACCTACGAGCAGTACTTC
many	TRBV7-8	TRBD2	TRBJ2-2	CAITLRGSGRALDGELFF	TGTGCCATCACACTACGGGGTAGCGGGAGGGCCTTGGACGGGGAGCTGTTTTTT
NA	TRBV19	NA	TRBJ1-1	CASSRLSIGVAFF	TGTGCCAGTAGTCGTCTCAGCATCGGGGTAGCTTTCTTT
many	TRBV7-8	NA	TRBJ1-2	CASSLQGKTRGGYTF	TGTGCCAGCAGCCTTCAGGGGAAAACGAGAGGAGGCTACACCTTC
many	TRBV28	NA	TRBJ2-7	CASSPQVQAYEQYF	TGTGCCAGCAGTCCTCAGGTCCAGGCCTACGAGCAGTACTTC
many	TRBV7-9	NA	TRBJ2-7	CASSPRFREFNYEQYF	TGTGCCAGCAGCCCAAGATTCAGGGAGTTCAACTACGAGCAGTACTTC
many	TRBV30	NA	TRBJ2-5	CAWAYGGGTQYF	TGTGCCTGGGCTTACGGGGGCGGGACCCAGTACTTC
NA	TRBV10-3	TRBD2	TRBJ2-5	CAISTSGSSQETQYF	TGTGCCATCAGTACTAGCGGGAGCTCCCAAGAGACCCAGTACTTC
many	TRBV29-1	TRBD2	TRBJ2-1	CSVPPGLVSYNEQFF	TGCAGCGTCCCACCGGGACTAGTGTCCTACAATGAGCAGTTCTTC
many	TRBV3-1	TRBD2	TRBJ2-1	CASSQLAGLYNEQFF	TGTGCCAGCAGCCAACTAGCGGGATTGTACAATGAGCAGTTCTTC
few	TRBV14	TRBD2	TRBJ2-7	CASSDKREGQPTEQYF	TGTGCCAGCAGCGACAAGCGGGAGGGCCAACCCACCGAGCAGTACTTC
many	TRBV28	TRBD2	TRBJ2-3	CASSYGLAGGDTDTQYF	TGTGCCAGCAGTTATGGACTAGCGGGAGGCGACACAGATACGCAGTATTTT
NA	TRBV5-4	NA	TRBJ2-1	CASSSLSNEQFF	TGTGCCAGCAGCTCCCTGTCCAATGAGCAGTTCTTC
many	TRBV28	NA	TRBJ2-5	CASSSSLSDHSGETQYF	TGTGCCAGCAGTTCTTCCCTTAGCGATCATTCGGGGGAGACCCAGTACTTC
NA	TRBV30	TRBD1	TRBJ1-6	CAWRMRGTGGLPLHF	TGTGCCTGGAGGATGAGGGGGACAGGGGGACTGCCCCTCCACTTT
NA	TRBV20-1	NA	TRBJ2-1	CSARGDSSYNEQFF	TGCAGTGCTAGGGGGGATAGCTCCTACAATGAGCAGTTCTTC
NA	TRBV11-2	TRBD2	TRBJ2-3	CASSTLLAGEPDTQCF	TGTGCCAGCAGCACACTACTAGCGGGAGAGCCGGATACGCAGTGTTTT
many	TRBV13	NA	TRBJ2-7	CASSSNQEARRGEQYF	TGTGCCAGCAGCTCGAATCAAGAGGCCCGACGAGGCGAGCAGTACTTC
few	TRBV7-9	NA	TRBJ2-1	CASTRGSGYNEQFF	TGTGCCAGCACCCGGGGTAGCGGTTACAATGAGCAGTTCTTC
NA	TRBV10-3	TRBD1	TRBJ1-5	CAISESSFRGIDQPQHF	TGTGCCATCAGTGAGTCGAGTTTCAGGGGGATTGATCAGCCCCAGCATTTT
many	TRBV2	TRBD1	TRBJ2-7	CASRSGQGTYEQYF	TGTGCCAGCAGATCGGGACAGGGAACCTACGAGCAGTACTTC
many	TRBV12-3/TRBV12-4	TRBD2	TRBJ2-7	CASSSSRAGGHEQYF	TGTGCCAGCAGTTCAAGTCGGGCGGGAGGCCACGAGCAGTACTTC
many	TRBV20-1	TRBD2	TRBJ2-1	CSARGLANYNEQFF	TGCAGTGCGAGGGGACTAGCGAACTACAATGAGCAGTTCTTC
few	TRBV20-1	NA	TRBJ2-2	CSASGNGAGELFF	TGCAGTGCTAGCGGGAATGGCGCCGGGGAGCTGTTTTTT
many	TRBV6-5	NA	TRBJ2-7	CASSYSRVFSYEQYF	TGTGCCAGCAGTTACTCAAGGGTTTTTTCCTACGAGCAGTACTTC
few	TRBV5-1	TRBD2	TRBJ2-7	CASSLGTSGNIRYEQYF	TGCGCCAGCAGCTTGGGTACTAGCGGAAATATCCGCTACGAGCAGTACTTC
many	TRBV2	NA	TRBJ2-6	CASSSESIAVGANVLTF	TGTGCCAGCAGTTCCGAGAGTATAGCAGTTGGGGCCAACGTCCTGACTTTC
few	TRBV2	NA	TRBJ2-2	CASTKGGPGELFF	TGTGCCAGCACGAAGGGGGGCCCCGGGGAGCTGTTTTTT
many	TRBV29-1	TRBD2	TRBJ2-5	CSVEDPGTSGSGYGRPQETQYF	TGCAGCGTTGAAGATCCCGGGACTAGCGGGAGTGGATACGGGAGGCCCCAAGAGACCCAGTACTTC
NA	TRBV19	TRBD1	TRBJ2-5	CASRSDRGPWETQYF	TGTGCCAGTAGATCCGACAGGGGACCTTGGGAGACCCAGTACTTC
many	TRBV7-8	TRBD2	TRBJ2-7	CASSLGAGVTYEQYF	TGTGCCAGCAGCTTAGGGGCGGGAGTAACCTACGAGCAGTACTTC
many	TRBV11-2	TRBD2	TRBJ2-7	CASSKSLAGGHEQYF	TGTGCCAGCAGCAAGTCGCTAGCGGGAGGACACGAGCAGTACTTC
many	TRBV2	NA	TRBJ2-2	CASSDQNTGELFF	TGTGCCAGCAGTGACCAGAACACCGGGGAGCTGTTTTTT
NA	TRBV20-1	NA	TRBJ2-7	CSAIGAPSSSYEQYF	TGCAGTGCTATCGGGGCACCAAGCAGCTCCTACGAGCAGTACTTC
many	TRBV2	NA	TRBJ1-1	CASSEIAGRNAFF	TGTGCCAGCAGTGAAATAGCGGGAAGGAACGCTTTCTTT
many	TRBV7-9	NA	TRBJ2-5	CASSLDLASRGTQYF	TGTGCCAGCAGCTTAGATCTGGCTAGCAGGGGAACCCAGTACTTC
NA	TRBV3-1	NA	TRBJ2-7	CASSQLRGPGPDYEQYF	TGTGCCAGCAGCCAACTCAGAGGGCCGGGACCAGATTACGAGCAGTACTTC
NA	TRBV6-1	NA	TRBJ1-2	CASSLGQTGGYTF	TGTGCCAGCAGCCTCGGACAGACGGGTGGCTACACCTTC
many	TRBV7-2	TRBD2	TRBJ2-1	CASSTTGLAEQFF	TGTGCCAGCAGCACGACAGGACTAGCGGAGCAGTTCTTC
few	TRBV11-2	TRBD2	TRBJ2-1	CASSLAYGTSEHNEQFF	TGTGCCAGCAGCTTAGCATACGGGACTAGCGAGCACAATGAGCAGTTCTTC
many	TRBV18	TRBD1	TRBJ1-1	CASSPDRVFAFF	TGTGCCAGCTCACCCGACAGGGTATTCGCTTTCTTT
few	TRBV20-1	TRBD1	TRBJ2-1	CSAPSGTGGFHEQFF	TGCAGTGCACCCTCCGGGACAGGGGGCTTCCATGAGCAGTTCTTC
many	TRBV24-1	TRBD1	TRBJ1-5	CATSNRGDGNQPQHF	TGTGCCACCAGTAACAGGGGGGACGGCAATCAGCCCCAGCATTTT
many	TRBV5-1	NA	TRBJ1-5	CASSLAGSNQPQHF	TGTGCCAGCAGCTTGGCAGGGAGCAATCAGCCCCAGCATTTT
few	TRBV7-2	TRBD2	TRBJ2-1	CASSPLADYYNEQFF	TGTGCCAGCAGCCCCCTAGCGGACTACTACAATGAGCAGTTCTTC
many	TRBV11-2	TRBD2	TRBJ2-7	CASSLLAGPYEQYF	TGTGCCAGCAGCTTACTAGCGGGACCCTACGAGCAGTACTTC
NA	TRBV19	TRBD1	TRBJ2-7	CASSNSGGQITKQYF	TGTGCCAGTAGTAACTCAGGGGGCCAAATTACGAAGCAGTACTTC
NA	TRBV6-4	TRBD2	TRBJ2-7	CASSDSRTSGKLIPYEQYF	TGTGCCAGCAGTGACTCGCGGACTAGCGGGAAACTCATCCCCTACGAGCAGTACTTC
many	TRBV6-1	TRBD1	TRBJ2-3	CASSETPETGVETDTQYF	TGTGCCAGCAGTGAAACCCCGGAGACAGGGGTCGAAACAGATACGCAGTATTTT
NA	TRBV11-2	TRBD1	TRBJ2-5	CASSTGTGWQETQYF	TGTGCCAGCAGCACCGGGACAGGGTGGCAAGAGACCCAGTACTTC